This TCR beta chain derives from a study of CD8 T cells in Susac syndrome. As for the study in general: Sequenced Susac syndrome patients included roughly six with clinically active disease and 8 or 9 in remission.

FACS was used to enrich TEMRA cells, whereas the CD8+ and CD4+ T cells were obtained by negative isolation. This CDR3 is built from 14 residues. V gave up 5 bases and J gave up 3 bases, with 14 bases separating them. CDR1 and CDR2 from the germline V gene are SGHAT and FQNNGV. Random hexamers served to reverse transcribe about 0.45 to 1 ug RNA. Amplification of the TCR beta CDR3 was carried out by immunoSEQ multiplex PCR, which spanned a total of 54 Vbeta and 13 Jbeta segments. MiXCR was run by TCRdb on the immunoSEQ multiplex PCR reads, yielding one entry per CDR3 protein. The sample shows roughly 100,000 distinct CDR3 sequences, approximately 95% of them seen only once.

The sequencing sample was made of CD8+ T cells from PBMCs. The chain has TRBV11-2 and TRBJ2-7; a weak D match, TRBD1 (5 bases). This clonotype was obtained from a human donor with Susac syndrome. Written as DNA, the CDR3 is TGTGCCAGCAGCAGCTCCGACAGCTACTACGAGCAGTACTTC. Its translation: CASSSSDSYYEQYF.